These T cell receptor beta chains were read from a single sample in a study of monozygotic twins with inflammatory bowel disease. TCRdb re-called the 5' RACE reads; one entry per CDR3 protein, DNA not given. The sample table includes 400,000 to 500,000 distinct CDR3 sequences. Sequencing input: blood. These receptors were obtained from a human donor with ulcerative colitis or Crohn's disease, or a healthy co-twin of an affected twin (not recorded which). Each CDR3 is given with its conserved first and last residue. The order of the fields is J gene, V gene, CDR3 protein.

J: TRBJ1-2; V: TRBV20-1; CDR3: CSADTGEGYGYTF
J: TRBJ1-5; V: TRBV6-1; CDR3: CASSPFSAGNQPQHF
J: TRBJ2-7; V: TRBV7-9; CDR3: CASSRRQVLEQYF
J: TRBJ1-1; V: TRBV20-1; CDR3: CSADRGRTEAFF
J: TRBJ1-5; V: TRBV20-1; CDR3: CSAPSAGSNQPQHF
J: TRBJ2-2; V: TRBV19; CDR3: CASSLTTGGWFGELFF
J: TRBJ2-2; V: TRBV18; CDR3: CASSPRPPGSSNTGELFF
J: TRBJ2-3; V: TRBV12-5; CDR3: CASGLDRTSGRMDTQYF
J: TRBJ2-7; V: TRBV20-1; CDR3: CSARPRDNSSYEQYF
J: TRBJ1-2; V: TRBV24-1; CDR3: CATGPRGGYGYTF
J: TRBJ1-5; V: TRBV20-1; CDR3: CSVPLQGNQPQHF
J: TRBJ2-3; V: TRBV20-1; CDR3: CSASFGPDTQYF
J: TRBJ2-5; V: TRBV29-1; CDR3: CSVEMTGKQETQYF
J: TRBJ2-2; V: TRBV7-6; CDR3: CASSPRGGELFF
J: TRBJ2-5; V: TRBV25-1; CDR3: CASSEYLGGRETQYF
J: TRBJ2-6; V: TRBV7-2; CDR3: CASSLALWDEGSGANVLTF
J: TRBJ1-1; V: TRBV13; CDR3: CASSQRGQKNTEAFF
J: TRBJ1-6; V: TRBV12-3/TRBV12-4; CDR3: CASSRGRRNSPLHF
J: TRBJ2-7; V: TRBV7-9; CDR3: CASSSGRGAGLEQYF
J: TRBJ1-5; V: TRBV30; CDR3: CAWSVTGGHVNQPQHF
J: TRBJ1-1; V: TRBV6-2/TRBV6-3; CDR3: CASRDQGSQTNTEAFF
J: TRBJ2-7; V: TRBV7-9; CDR3: CASSSDTTYEQYF
J: TRBJ2-7; V: TRBV20-1; CDR3: CSARGLAGANSYEQYF
J: TRBJ2-1; V: TRBV7-2; CDR3: CASSLAAGAGGNEQFF
J: TRBJ2-5; V: TRBV29-1; CDR3: CSVEDLPAGGETQYF
J: TRBJ1-1; V: TRBV6-1; CDR3: CASRPSQGNTEAFF
J: TRBJ2-7; V: TRBV5-1; CDR3: CASSPDSLSYEQYF
J: TRBJ2-3; V: TRBV7-9; CDR3: CASSYPNTDTQYF
J: TRBJ2-7; V: TRBV28; CDR3: CASSLPAPYEQYF